A single TCR beta chain is shown here with its context. Its antigen is unknown. The data belong to a study of cytomegalovirus exposure and HLA in healthy donors. A multiplex PCR was run with 60 Vbeta primers and 13 Jbeta primers. Here immunoSEQ multiplex PCR was the method, and the copy in TCRdb shows in-frame clones only, minus some. The data contain 160,000 or so clones, 72% of them seen just once; the ten biggest clones take up roughly 2.5%. Germline V gene sequence: CDR1 SGHNT, CDR2 YYREEE (reference sequence). Trimming shortened V by 1 base and J by 0 bases, and 16 bases separated the two germline ends. CDR3 length: 18 residues. Study results and limitations: One later analysis reportedly identified an Asian-associated ancestry cluster that showed fewer N-insertions than the roughly 700-donor mean.

The TCR originated in a human donor in good health. This chain joins TRBV5-4 and TRBJ2-2; D unresolved. The sequenced material came from PBMCs. The CDR3 sequence: CASSLSGRSFANTGELFF. The CDR3, as DNA: TGTGCCAGCAGCTTGAGTGGCAGATCCTTTGCGAACACCGGGGAGCTGTTTTTT. The full variable domain, with the rest looked up from reference TRBV5-4 and TRBJ2-2, is ETGVTQSPTHLIKTRGQQVTLRCSSQSGHNTVSWYQQALGQGPQFIFQYYREEENGRGNFPPRFSGLQFPNYSSELNVNALELDDSALYLCASSLSGRSFANTGELFFGEGSRLTVL.